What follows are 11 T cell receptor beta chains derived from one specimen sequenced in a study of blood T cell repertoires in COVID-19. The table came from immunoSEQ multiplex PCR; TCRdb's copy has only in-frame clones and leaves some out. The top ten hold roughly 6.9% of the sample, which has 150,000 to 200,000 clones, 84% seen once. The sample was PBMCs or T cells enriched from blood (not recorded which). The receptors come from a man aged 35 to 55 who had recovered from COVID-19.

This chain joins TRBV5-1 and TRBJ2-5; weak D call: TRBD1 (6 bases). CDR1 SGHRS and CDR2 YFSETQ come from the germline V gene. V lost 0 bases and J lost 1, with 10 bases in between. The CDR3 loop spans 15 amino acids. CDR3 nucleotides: TGCGCCAGCAGCTTGGAGGGGGAGAGCCAAGAGACCCAGTACTTC. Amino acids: CASSLEGESQETQYF.

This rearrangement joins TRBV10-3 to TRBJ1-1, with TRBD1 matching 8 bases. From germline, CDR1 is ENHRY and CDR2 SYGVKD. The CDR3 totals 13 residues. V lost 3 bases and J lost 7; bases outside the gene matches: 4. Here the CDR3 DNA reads TGTGCCATCAGTGACAGGGGGCGAAGTGAAGCTTTCTTT. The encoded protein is CAISDRGRSEAFF.

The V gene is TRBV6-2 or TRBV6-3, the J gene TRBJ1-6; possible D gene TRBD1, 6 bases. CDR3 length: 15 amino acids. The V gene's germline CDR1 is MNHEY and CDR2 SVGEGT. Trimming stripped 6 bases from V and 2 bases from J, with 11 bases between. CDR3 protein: CASSLGQPYNSPLHF. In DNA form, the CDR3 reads TGTGCCAGCAGCCTCGGACAGCCCTATAATTCACCCCTCCACTTT.

The chain's CDR3 is CASSTDDRAGNTIYF. The CDR3 nucleotides are TGTGCCAGTAGTACGGACGACAGGGCCGGAAACACCATATATTTT. The chain is built from TRBV19 and TRBJ1-3, with 7 bases lining up with TRBD1. Germline assignment: CDR1 LNHDA and CDR2 SQIVND (reference sequence). The length of the CDR3 is 15 residues. J was trimmed by 4 bases and V by 4 bases; bases with no gene match: 7.

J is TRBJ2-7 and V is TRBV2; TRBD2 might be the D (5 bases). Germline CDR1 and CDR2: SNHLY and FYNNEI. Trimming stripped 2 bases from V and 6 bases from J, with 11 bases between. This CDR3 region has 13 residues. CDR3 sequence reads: CASSENGVGEQYF. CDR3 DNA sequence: TGTGCCAGCAGTGAAAACGGGGTGGGCGAGCAGTACTTC.

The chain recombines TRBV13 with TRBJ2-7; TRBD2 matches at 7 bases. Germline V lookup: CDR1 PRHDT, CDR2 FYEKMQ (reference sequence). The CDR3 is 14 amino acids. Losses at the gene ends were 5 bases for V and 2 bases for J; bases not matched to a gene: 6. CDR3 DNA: TGTGCCAGCAGCAGCGGGACTCCAGCCTACGAGCAGTACTTC. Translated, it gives CASSSGTPAYEQYF.

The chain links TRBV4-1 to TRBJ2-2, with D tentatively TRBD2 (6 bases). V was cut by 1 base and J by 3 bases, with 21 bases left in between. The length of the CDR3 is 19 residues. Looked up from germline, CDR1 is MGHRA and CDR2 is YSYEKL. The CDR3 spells CASSQGKGSGDSYTGELFF. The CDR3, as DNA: TGCGCCAGCAGCCAAGGAAAAGGGTCGGGGGACTCCTACACCGGGGAGCTGTTTTTT.

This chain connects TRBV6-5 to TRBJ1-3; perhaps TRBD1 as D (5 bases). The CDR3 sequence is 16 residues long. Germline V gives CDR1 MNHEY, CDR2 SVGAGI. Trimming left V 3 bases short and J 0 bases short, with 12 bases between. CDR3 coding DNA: TGTGCCAGCAGTTATTGGACACCGAGCTCTGGAAACACCATATATTTT. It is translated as CASSYWTPSSGNTIYF.

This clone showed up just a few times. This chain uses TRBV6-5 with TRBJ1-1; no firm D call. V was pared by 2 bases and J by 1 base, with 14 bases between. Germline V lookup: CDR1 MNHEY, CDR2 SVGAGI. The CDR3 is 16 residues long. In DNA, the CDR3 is TGTGCCAGCAGTTACCTCCGTACAGTGTCGAACACTGAAGCTTTCTTT. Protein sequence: CASSYLRTVSNTEAFF.

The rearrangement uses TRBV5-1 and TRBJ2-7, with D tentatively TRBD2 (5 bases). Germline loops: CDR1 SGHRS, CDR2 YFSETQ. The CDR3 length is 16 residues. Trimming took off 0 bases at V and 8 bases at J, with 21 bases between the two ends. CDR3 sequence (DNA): TGCGCCAGCAGCTTGGGAGGCGGCGGGTACCCGTCGAAGCAGTACTTC. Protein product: CASSLGGGGYPSKQYF.

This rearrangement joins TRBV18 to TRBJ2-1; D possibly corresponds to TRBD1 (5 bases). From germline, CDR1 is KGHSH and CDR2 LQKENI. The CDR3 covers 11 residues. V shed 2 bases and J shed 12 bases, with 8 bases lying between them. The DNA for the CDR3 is TGTGCCAGCTCACCAGACAGACTGCAGTTCTTC. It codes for CASSPDRLQFF.